Following are 24 T cell receptor beta chains from one sample sequenced in a study of blood T cell repertoires in COVID-19. Sequencing was performed with immunoSEQ multiplex PCR; in TCRdb, only in-frame clones are kept and a portion is missing. The sample has some 180,000 clones; 86% are singletons. Material: peripheral blood. These receptors all stem from a man between 70 and 80 years old with active or convalescent COVID-19.

This chain links TRBV4-1 with TRBJ1-5, with D possibly matching TRBD1 (5 bases). There are 16 residues in the CDR3. Germline CDR1 is MGHRA and CDR2 is YSYEKL. Deletions cut 4 bases from V and 6 bases from J, with 19 bases between. DNA for the CDR3: TGCGCCAGCAGCCGAAGTATGGGGGAGGGAGGTCAGCCCCAGCATTTT. Amino acids: CASSRSMGEGGQPQHF.

V gene TRBV5-1 combines with J gene TRBJ1-1, with D perhaps matching TRBD1 (5 bases). Deletions cut 5 bases from V and 0 bases from J, with 8 bases between. This CDR3 has 13 amino acids. Germline V gives CDR1 SGHRS, CDR2 YFSETQ. The CDR3, as DNA: TGCGCCAGCAGTCCCAGGGTGAACACTGAAGCTTTCTTT. Its translation is CASSPRVNTEAFF.

This clone was seen once. The chain links TRBV6-5 to TRBJ2-5; 7 nucleotides align to TRBD2. Germline V gene data show CDR1 as MNHEY and CDR2 as SVGAGI. V shed 6 bases, J shed 1 base, and the junction held 8 bases outside the gene matches. The CDR3 has 15 residues. For the CDR3, the DNA is TGTGCCAGCAGGAGACTAGCTTCGGGCCAAGAGACCCAGTACTTC. Translating it yields CASRRLASGQETQYF.

This clone was observed once. The CDR3 loop reads CASRVAETYEQYF. In DNA, the CDR3 is TGTGCCAGCAGGGTCGCGGAAACCTACGAGCAGTACTTC. This rearrangement joins TRBV6-5 to TRBJ2-7; no definite D call. This CDR3 contains 13 residues. Trimming cost V 6 bases and J 2 bases, with 11 bases left between them. From germline, CDR1 is MNHEY and CDR2 SVGAGI.

The CDR3 region is CASSLDKREGLDNEQFF. The CDR3, as DNA: TGTGCCAGCAGCTTAGATAAGCGGGAGGGCCTCGACAATGAGCAGTTCTTC. The chain has TRBV7-2 and TRBJ2-1, with 10 bases aligning to TRBD2. This CDR3 comprises 17 residues. Germline V lookup: CDR1 SGHTA, CDR2 FQGNSA. V shed 1 base and J 5 bases; nucleotides not matched to a gene: 8.

The chain recombines TRBV29-1 with TRBJ2-5; D uncertain. Trimming cost V 3 bases and J 3 bases, with 8 bases left between them. The CDR3 length is 12 residues. Germline V lookup: CDR1 SQVTM, CDR2 ANQGSEA. Here the CDR3 DNA reads TGCAGCGTTGACCCCTCCGAAGAGACCCAGTACTTC. It specifies CSVDPSEETQYF. The full variable domain, with the rest looked up from reference TRBV29-1 and TRBJ2-5, is SAVISQKPSRDICQRGTSLTIQCQVDSQVTMMFWYRQQPGQSLTLIATANQGSEATYESGFVIDKFPISRPNLTFSTLTVSNMSPEDSSIYLCSVDPSEETQYFGPGTRLLVL.

V gene TRBV11-3 combines with J gene TRBJ2-3; 8 bases map to TRBD1. Trimming removed 1 base from V and 5 bases from J; junction bases left unmatched: 5. The V gene's germline CDR1 is SGHNT and CDR2 YENEEA. This CDR3 has 15 amino acids. The CDR3 DNA reads as TGTGCCAGCAGCTTAGCCCCAGGGGGCGGAGATACGCAGTATTTT. Its translation is CASSLAPGGGDTQYF.

The chain joins TRBV7-2 to TRBJ2-7; weak D call: TRBD1 (5 bases). The CDR3 runs to 12 residues. Trimming shortened V by 5 bases and J by 4 bases, and 9 bases separated the two germline ends. Germline assignment: CDR1 SGHTA and CDR2 FQGNSA. The CDR3 sequence: CASSPHRYEQYF. CDR3 nucleotides: TGTGCCAGCAGCCCCCACAGGTACGAGCAGTACTTC.

The V gene is TRBV18, the J gene TRBJ1-2; weak D call: TRBD1 (5 bases). This CDR3 has 13 amino acids. Germline CDR1 reads KGHSH; CDR2 reads LQKENI. With 3 bases removed from V and 7 bases from J, the gap between germline ends came to 12 bases. The CDR3: CASSPDRGSGYTF. The DNA for the CDR3 is TGTGCCAGCTCACCCGACAGAGGAAGTGGCTACACCTTC.

The chain recombines TRBV2 with TRBJ2-7; TRBD2 agrees at 10 bases. This CDR3 contains 14 residues. Germline V gene sequence: CDR1 SNHLY, CDR2 FYNNEI. Unmatched junction bases numbered 16, after V lost 9 bases and J lost 11 bases. CDR3 region: CASQGLAPFLGEYF. CDR3 DNA: TGTGCCAGTCAGGGACTAGCGCCTTTCCTGGGGGAGTACTTC. Drawing the rest from reference TRBV2 and TRBJ2-7, the complete variable domain is EPEVTQTPSHQVTQMGQEVILRCVPISNHLYFYWYRQILGQKVEFLVSFYNNEISEKSEIFDDQFSVERPDGSNFTLKIRSTKLEDSAMYFCASQGLAPFLGEYFGPGTRLTVT.

This clone has more than one count but fewer than ten. The V call is TRBV5-1, the J call TRBJ1-3, with 7 bases aligning to TRBD1. This CDR3 region has 14 residues. Trimming cost V 0 bases and J 6 bases; bases outside gene matches: 3. The germline V gene encodes CDR1 SGHRS and CDR2 YFSETQ. The CDR3 sequence is CASSLGDSVNTIYF. The CDR3 region has the DNA TGCGCCAGCAGCTTGGGGGACAGTGTAAACACCATATATTTT.

The V and J genes are TRBV2 and TRBJ2-2, with TRBD2 matching 15 bases. Germline V gene data show CDR1 as SNHLY and CDR2 as FYNNEI. V lost 4 bases to trimming and J lost 3 bases; unmatched junction nucleotides: 9. The CDR3 is made up of 19 amino acids. The CDR3 bases are TGTGCCAGCAGTGTGTGGGGACTAGCGGGAGGTTGGGACACCGGGGAGCTGTTTTTT. Its translation is CASSVWGLAGGWDTGELFF.

The chain couples TRBV2 to TRBJ1-5; D call uncertain. CDR1 and CDR2 from the germline V gene are SNHLY and FYNNEI. V was clipped by 3 bases and J by 4 bases, with 10 bases between them. The CDR3 is made up of 14 amino acids. Here the CDR3 DNA reads TGTGCCAGCAGTGAGGGCAGCGGTAATCAGCCCCAGCATTTT. It encodes CASSEGSGNQPQHF.

The chain couples TRBV6-2 or TRBV6-3 to TRBJ2-7; 8 bases fit TRBD2. CDR3 length: 20 residues. With V trimmed by 6 bases and J by 2 bases, 24 bases remained unmatched. Germline CDR1 is MNHEY and CDR2 is SVGEGT. The CDR3 protein is CASSAPLSGSSGRMTYEQYF. The CDR3 nucleotides are TGTGCCAGCAGCGCCCCACTAAGCGGGAGTTCCGGACGAATGACCTACGAGCAGTACTTC.

This chain joins TRBV9 and TRBJ2-5, with D perhaps TRBD1 (6 bases). This CDR3 contains 14 residues. Germline loops: CDR1 SGDLS, CDR2 YYNGEE. V was pared by 4 bases and J by 1 base, with 11 bases between. CDR3 amino acids: CASSPGTLQETQYF. For the CDR3, the DNA is TGTGCCAGCAGCCCCGGGACACTCCAAGAGACCCAGTACTTC.

This clone was counted between two and nine times. The CDR3 DNA reads as TGTGCCAGCAGCCTTGGACAGGGGAACAATCAGCCCCAGCATTTT. This translates into CASSLGQGNNQPQHF. V is TRBV6-2 or TRBV6-3 and J is TRBJ1-5; 9 nucleotides agree with TRBD1. This CDR3 has 15 amino acids. The V and J ends lost 6 bases and 3 bases, in that order; junction bases with no gene match: 6. Per the germline V gene, CDR1 is MNHEY and CDR2 is SVGEGT.

The CDR3 coding sequence is TGTGCCACCAGGGCGGGCCACGAGCAGTACTTC. Protein product: CATRAGHEQYF. The V and J genes are TRBV24-1 and TRBJ2-7, with D possibly being TRBD2 (5 bases). The CDR3 spans 11 residues. The germline V gene has CDR1 KGHDR and CDR2 SFDVKD. Trimming removed 7 bases from V and 5 bases from J, with 8 bases in between.

The CDR3 loop reads CAWSVFKLSAGRGNTIYF. The DNA of the CDR3 is TGTGCCTGGAGTGTTTTCAAATTATCAGCCGGGAGAGGAAACACCATATATTTT. The J gene is TRBJ1-3, the V gene TRBV30; no clear D gene. CDR3 length equals 18 residues. The V gene lost 0 bases and the J gene lost 4 bases, with 22 bases spanning the gap. The germline V gene has CDR1 GTSNPN and CDR2 SVGIG (reference sequence). Full variable domain (rest looked up from reference TRBV30 and TRBJ1-3): SQTIHQWPATLVQPVGSPLSLECTVEGTSNPNLYWYRQAAGRGLQLLFYSVGIGQISSEVPQNLSASRPQDRQFILSSKKLLLSDSGFYLCAWSVFKLSAGRGNTIYFGEGSWLTVV.

The chain uses TRBV2 and TRBJ2-3, with TRBD1 matching 7 bases. Germline CDR1 reads SNHLY; CDR2 reads FYNNEI. The CDR3 extends over 14 amino acids. J was trimmed by 0 bases and V by 7 bases; bases with no gene match: 4. The CDR3 DNA is TGTGCCAGCAATACAGGGGAGAGCACAGATACGCAGTATTTT. Translation: CASNTGESTDTQYF.

V and J are TRBV19 and TRBJ1-2; D perhaps matches TRBD1 (5 bases). The germline V gene encodes CDR1 LNHDA and CDR2 SQIVND (reference sequence). Deletions cut 7 bases from V and 1 base from J, with 19 bases between. The CDR3 has 16 residues. The CDR3 here is CASKGSRALYNYGYTF. In DNA, the CDR3 is TGTGCCAGTAAGGGGTCCAGAGCCTTATATAACTATGGCTACACCTTC.

This rearrangement joins TRBV19 to TRBJ1-5; 11 nucleotides agree with TRBD1. J gave up 0 bases and V 3 bases, and 7 bases lay outside the gene matches. The CDR3 spans 18 residues. CDR1 and CDR2 (germline): LNHDA, SQIVND (reference sequence). CDR3 DNA: TGTGCCAGTAGTATCGGACAGGGGGCCCTATATAGCAATCAGCCCCAGCATTTT. Protein sequence: CASSIGQGALYSNQPQHF.

The rearrangement uses TRBV30 and TRBJ2-1; 10 bases fit TRBD2. CDR3 size: 15 residues. The germline CDR1 and CDR2 sequences are GTSNPN and SVGIG (reference sequence). The V segment lost 5 bases and the J segment 4 bases; nucleotides outside the gene matches: 8. The CDR3: CAWDNGLAVYNEQFF. The CDR3 region has the DNA TGTGCCTGGGACAACGGACTAGCGGTATACAATGAGCAGTTCTTC.

This chain links TRBV20-1 with TRBJ1-2; D not resolved. Germline assignment: CDR1 DFQATT and CDR2 SNEGSKA (reference sequence). The germline V and J ends were trimmed by 5 bases and 8 bases, with 6 bases remaining between them. This CDR3 is built from 9 residues. The CDR3 loop reads CSAGQGYTF. CDR3 nucleotides: TGCAGTGCTGGGCAGGGCTACACCTTC.

The chain uses TRBV7-9 and TRBJ2-7, with TRBD2 as a possible D gene (6 bases). This CDR3 spans 17 amino acids. Germline CDR1 and CDR2: SEHNR and FQNEAQ (reference sequence). Trimming removed 3 bases from V and 7 bases from J, with 25 bases in between. The CDR3 DNA reads as TGTGCCAGCAGCTTCACTCCTCGACTAGGGTCTCCTCCTGAGCAGTACTTC. Encoded protein: CASSFTPRLGSPPEQYF.